This record looks at one TCR beta chain sequence and its context. As to time point: blood 4 weeks post-SBRT, at nephrectomy. Documented treatment: 15 Gy SBRT to primary tumor, nephrectomy 4 weeks later. The sample belongs to a study of radiation and T cells in renal cell carcinoma. Measured with immunoSEQ multiplex PCR; TCRdb has only the in-frame clones, and not every one. The data contain about 170,000 clones, roughly nine tenths of them seen just once; the ten biggest clones take up approximately 10%. Germline CDR1 reads SEHNR; CDR2 reads FQNEAQ (reference sequence). The trim removed 6 bases at V and 4 bases at J, leaving 7 bases unmatched. CDR3 length equals 15 residues.

The V and J genes are TRBV7-9 and TRBJ2-5; 11 bases align to TRBD2. This receptor was taken from a woman aged 45-65 years with renal cell carcinoma. The sample in question was blood, obtained from a patient whose treatment included radiotherapy and nephrectomy. The CDR3 loop reads CASSFGTSGGETQYF. CDR3 in DNA: TGTGCCAGCAGTTTCGGGACTAGCGGTGGAGAGACCCAGTACTTC.